The 21 T cell receptor beta chains below come from one sample, sequenced in a study of blood T cell repertoires in COVID-19. The assay was immunoSEQ multiplex PCR, and TCRdb's table has in-frame clones only and misses some. The table lists about 97,000 clones, more than 75% of them singletons. The sample taken for sequencing was peripheral blood. The receptor set was obtained from a human donor in a cohort sampled during active COVID-19.

The chain combines TRBV6-5 with TRBJ2-7; the match to TRBD1 covers 9 bases. Germline CDR1 and CDR2: MNHEY and SVGAGI. The CDR3 is 14 residues long. With V trimmed by 6 bases and J by 3 bases, 6 bases remained unmatched. CDR3 DNA: TGTGCCAGCAGAGACCAGGGACAGGGCTACGAGCAGTACTTC. Protein: CASRDQGQGYEQYF.

The rearrangement uses TRBV5-4 and TRBJ2-5; TRBD2 is a possible D gene (6 bases). CDR1 and CDR2 (germline): SGHNT, YYREEE (reference sequence). The CDR3 runs to 14 residues. Trimming removed 1 base at V and 2 bases at J, with 9 bases between. CDR3 sequence: CASSLTSRQETQYF. The DNA of the CDR3 is TGTGCCAGCAGCTTGACTAGCAGGCAAGAGACCCAGTACTTC. The entire variable domain, with the rest obtained from reference TRBV5-4 and TRBJ2-5, is as follows: ETGVTQSPTHLIKTRGQQVTLRCSSQSGHNTVSWYQQALGQGPQFIFQYYREEENGRGNFPPRFSGLQFPNYSSELNVNALELDDSALYLCASSLTSRQETQYFGPGTRLLVL.

This chain uses TRBV7-8 with TRBJ2-3, with TRBD1 identical over 8 bases. Germline V CDR1 and CDR2: SGHVS, FQNEAQ. CDR3 size: 15 residues. The V gene end was trimmed by 5 bases and the J gene end by 6 bases; junction bases not matched to a gene: 10. DNA of the CDR3: TGTGCCAGCAGCCTGGACAGGGAATTGGTGGATACGCAGTATTTT. It encodes CASSLDRELVDTQYF. Based on the CDR3 plus reference TRBV7-8 and TRBJ2-3, the full variable domain is GAGVSQSPRYKVAKRGQDVALRCDPISGHVSLFWYQQALGQGPEFLTYFQNEAQLDKSGLPSDRFFAERPEGSVSTLKIQRTQQEDSAVYLCASSLDRELVDTQYFGPGTRLTVL.

This chain joins TRBV6-2 or TRBV6-3 and TRBJ2-7; 9 bases match TRBD2. The CDR3 runs 18 residues. Germline CDR1 reads MNHEY; CDR2 reads SVGEGT. V dropped 2 bases and J dropped 5; count of bases not matched to a gene: 16. Written as DNA, the CDR3 is TGTGCCAGCAGTTACGGGTTTAGTAGCGGGAGAAGATGGGACGAGCAGTACTTC. As protein: CASSYGFSSGRRWDEQYF.

About this clone: Other DNA sequences in the sample encode the same CDR3. This chain links TRBV6-6 with TRBJ1-1; D call uncertain. The CDR3 consists of 14 residues. Germline V gene sequence: CDR1 MNHNY, CDR2 SVGAGI (reference sequence). Trimming took 2 bases from V and 2 from J, leaving 9 bases between them. CDR3 region: CASSYAELNTEAFF. The CDR3 DNA is TGTGCCAGCAGTTACGCCGAACTCAACACTGAAGCTTTCTTT.

The CDR3 spells CATSRAPKAGQGATNEKLFF. DNA for the CDR3: TGTGCCACCAGCAGAGCCCCCAAGGCGGGACAGGGGGCAACTAATGAAAAACTGTTTTTT. The genes are TRBV15 and TRBJ1-4; 11 bases agree with TRBD1. V gave up 1 base and J gave up 0 bases; unmatched junction bases: 10. Germline V gene data show CDR1 as LNHNV and CDR2 as YYDKDF (reference sequence). The length of the CDR3 is 20 residues.

The chain carries TRBV18 and TRBJ2-7; D might be TRBD1 (5 bases). Germline V gene data show CDR1 as KGHSH and CDR2 as LQKENI. V was shortened by 5 bases and J by 5 bases, with 13 bases between the two germline ends. CDR3 length: 13 residues. The CDR3 DNA reads as TGTGCCAGCTCAACGACAGAGAGACACGAGCAGTACTTC. As protein: CASSTTERHEQYF.

This clone is a singleton in its sample. The chain links TRBV6-6 to TRBJ1-6; a possible D gene is TRBD1 (6 bases). The CDR3 is made up of 14 amino acids. Germline V gene sequence: CDR1 MNHNY, CDR2 SVGAGI (reference sequence). With 6 bases removed from V and 12 bases from J, the gap between germline ends came to 18 bases. The CDR3 protein is CASSIVDRIEPLHF. The CDR3 nucleotides read TGTGCCAGCAGCATTGTAGACAGGATTGAACCCCTCCACTTT.

The chain employs TRBV2 and TRBJ2-1; TRBD2 aligns across 15 bases. The CDR3 is 22 residues long. The V gene's germline CDR1 is SNHLY and CDR2 FYNNEI. Trimming cost V 2 bases and J 7 bases; bases outside gene matches: 21. This CDR3 is CASSEIYRGEAGLAGGGNEQFF. CDR3 coding DNA: TGTGCCAGCAGTGAAATTTACAGGGGGGAAGCGGGACTAGCGGGAGGCGGTAATGAGCAGTTCTTC.

This clone has only one observation. In DNA, the CDR3 is TGTGCCAGCAGTGACCAGACAGGGAAGAACACTGAAGCTTTCTTT. Encoded protein: CASSDQTGKNTEAFF. This chain connects TRBV6-1 to TRBJ1-1; 7 bases line up with TRBD1. Germline values: CDR1 MNHNS, CDR2 SASEGT. Trimming at V came to 3 bases and at J to 1 base, leaving 5 bases not matched to a gene. This CDR3 is 15 amino acids long.

The gene calls are TRBV7-9 and TRBJ2-1, with a weak D call TRBD2 (6 bases). The germline V and J ends were trimmed by 6 bases and 0 bases, with 18 bases remaining between them. This CDR3 is built from 17 residues. The germline V gene encodes CDR1 SEHNR and CDR2 FQNEAQ (reference sequence). This CDR3 is CASRWDSWEASYNEQFF. As DNA, the CDR3 is TGTGCCAGCAGATGGGACTCCTGGGAAGCCTCCTACAATGAGCAGTTCTTC.

The V and J genes are TRBV3-1 (or the pseudogene TRBV3-2) and TRBJ2-3, with 7 nucleotides matching TRBD2. Germline-derived CDR1 and CDR2 are LGHDT and YNNKEL (reference sequence). The CDR3 has 16 residues. V was pared by 4 bases and J by 5 bases, with 12 bases of the junction left unmatched. This chain's CDR3 is CASSLSETSSKDTQYF. The CDR3 region has the DNA TGTGCCAGCAGCCTAAGCGAGACTAGCTCTAAAGATACGCAGTATTTT.

The rearrangement links TRBV19 to TRBJ2-7; 8 bases align to TRBD1. Looked up from germline, CDR1 is LNHDA and CDR2 is SQIVND (reference sequence). This CDR3 region has 14 residues. V dropped 3 bases and J dropped 5; count of bases not matched to a gene: 6. The CDR3 DNA reads as TGTGCCAGTAGTATGGGGACAGGATGGGACGAGCAGTACTTC. It yields the protein CASSMGTGWDEQYF. The full variable domain, in which reference TRBV19 and TRBJ2-7 provide the parts outside the CDR3, is DGGITQSPKYLFRKEGQNVTLSCEQNLNHDAMYWYRQDPGQGLRLIYYSQIVNDFQKGDIAEGYSVSREKKESFPLTVTSAQKNPTAFYLCASSMGTGWDEQYFGPGTRLTVT.

J is TRBJ2-1 and V is TRBV27; 9 positions match TRBD2. J gave up 2 bases and V 7 bases, and 9 bases lay outside the gene matches. This CDR3 region has 16 residues. CDR1 is MNHEY and CDR2 is SMNVEV in the germline V gene (reference sequence). This CDR3 reads CASIRKAGGPYNEQFF. CDR3 nucleotide sequence: TGTGCCAGCATTAGAAAAGCGGGAGGCCCCTACAATGAGCAGTTCTTC.

The chain is built from TRBV30 and TRBJ1-1; unclear D gene. The CDR3 loop spans 14 amino acids. Germline V gene data show CDR1 as GTSNPN and CDR2 as SVGIG (reference sequence). Trimming pared 2 bases from V and 4 bases from J, leaving 14 bases between. The CDR3 sequence: CAWSHAGKSTEAFF. The CDR3, as DNA: TGTGCCTGGAGTCACGCGGGGAAGTCCACTGAAGCTTTCTTT.

This rearrangement joins TRBV5-1 to TRBJ1-2; D gene unclear. There are 13 residues in the CDR3. Germline V gene sequence: CDR1 SGHRS, CDR2 YFSETQ. The V end was cut by 5 bases, the J end by 6 bases, with 14 bases between. The CDR3 sequence: CASRGSLSDGYTF. The CDR3 nucleotides read TGCGCCAGCAGAGGCTCCCTGAGCGATGGCTACACCTTC.

This clone was observed a few times. This chain connects TRBV5-6 to TRBJ1-3, with 11 bases identical to TRBD1. CDR1 and CDR2 (germline): SGHDT, YYEEEE. V lost 3 bases to trimming and J lost 2 bases; unmatched junction nucleotides: 4. The CDR3 spans 16 residues. The DNA of the CDR3 is TGTGCCAGCAGCTATGGGACAGGGGGAACTGGAAACACCATATATTTT. This translates into CASSYGTGGTGNTIYF.

The chain uses TRBV19 and TRBJ2-1, with a possible D match to TRBD2 (5 bases). The CDR3 extends over 14 amino acids. Germline V gives CDR1 LNHDA, CDR2 SQIVND (reference sequence). V was trimmed by 8 bases and J by 0 bases, leaving 11 bases between them. CDR3 DNA sequence: TGTGCCAGTGCGACTAAAATCTCCTACAATGAGCAGTTCTTC. Protein product: CASATKISYNEQFF. Combining the CDR3 with reference TRBV19 and TRBJ2-1 gives the whole variable domain DGGITQSPKYLFRKEGQNVTLSCEQNLNHDAMYWYRQDPGQGLRLIYYSQIVNDFQKGDIAEGYSVSREKKESFPLTVTSAQKNPTAFYLCASATKISYNEQFFGPGTRLTVL.

This clone was found once. The V call is TRBV27, the J call TRBJ2-7; 9 bases fit TRBD2. The junction had 11 bases not matched to a gene; V was cut back by 5 bases and J by 6 bases. The CDR3 has 15 residues. Germline V gene sequence: CDR1 MNHEY, CDR2 SMNVEV (reference sequence). As DNA, the CDR3 is TGTGCCAGCAGTGCCCAGGGTAGCGGGAGACGCGAGCAGTACTTC. Its translation is CASSAQGSGRREQYF.

The chain combines TRBV7-2 with TRBJ1-2, with D possibly TRBD1 on 5 matching bases. This CDR3 has 15 amino acids. Trimming shortened V by 1 base and J by 4 bases, and 13 bases separated the two germline ends. Germline CDR1 reads SGHTA; CDR2 reads FQGNSA. The CDR3 is CASSLGGQGAYGYTF. For the CDR3, the DNA is TGTGCCAGCAGCTTAGGTGGCCAGGGTGCCTATGGCTACACCTTC.

V usage is TRBV7-2 and J usage is TRBJ2-2; perhaps TRBD2 as D (6 bases). Between the trimmed V and J ends, which lost 5 bases and 4 bases, there was a span of 14 bases. Germline CDR1 reads SGHTA; CDR2 reads FQGNSA. This CDR3 spans 15 amino acids. The chain's CDR3 is CASSQVGGSTGELFF. CDR3 nucleotides: TGTGCCAGCAGCCAAGTCGGGGGATCCACCGGGGAGCTGTTTTTT.